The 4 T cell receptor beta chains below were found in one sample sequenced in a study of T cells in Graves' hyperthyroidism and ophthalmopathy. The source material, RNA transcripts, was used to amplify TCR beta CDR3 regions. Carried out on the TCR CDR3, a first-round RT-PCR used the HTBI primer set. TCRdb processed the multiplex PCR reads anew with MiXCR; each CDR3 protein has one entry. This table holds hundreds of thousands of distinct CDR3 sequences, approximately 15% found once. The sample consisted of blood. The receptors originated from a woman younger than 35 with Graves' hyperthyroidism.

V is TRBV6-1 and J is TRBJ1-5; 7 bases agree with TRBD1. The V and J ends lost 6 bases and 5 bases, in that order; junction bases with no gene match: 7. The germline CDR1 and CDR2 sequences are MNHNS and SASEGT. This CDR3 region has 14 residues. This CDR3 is CASRETGEYQPQHF. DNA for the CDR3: TGTGCCAGCAGGGAAACAGGGGAATATCAGCCCCAGCATTTT.

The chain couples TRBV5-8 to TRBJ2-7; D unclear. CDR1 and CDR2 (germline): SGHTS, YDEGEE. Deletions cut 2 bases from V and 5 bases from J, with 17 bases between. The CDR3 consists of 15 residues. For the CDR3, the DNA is TGTGCCAGCAGCTTCAGTACCGACCGGAGTCACGAGCAGTACTTC. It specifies CASSFSTDRSHEQYF.

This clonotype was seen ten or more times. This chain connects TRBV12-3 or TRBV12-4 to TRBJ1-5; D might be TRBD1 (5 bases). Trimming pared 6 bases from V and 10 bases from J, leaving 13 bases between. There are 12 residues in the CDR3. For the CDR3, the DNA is TGTGCCAGCAGCCCCGGGACGAGACCCCAGCATTTT. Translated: CASSPGTRPQHF.

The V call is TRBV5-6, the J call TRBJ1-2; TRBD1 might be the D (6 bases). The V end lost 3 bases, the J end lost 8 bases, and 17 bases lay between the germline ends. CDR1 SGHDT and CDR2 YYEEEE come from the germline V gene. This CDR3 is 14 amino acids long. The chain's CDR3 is CASSSVMGGLGYTF. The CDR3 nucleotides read TGTGCCAGCAGCTCGGTCATGGGGGGCCTCGGCTACACCTTC.